These T cell receptor beta chains were read from a single sample in a study of T cell responses to AZD1222 COVID-19 vaccine. The assay was immunoSEQ multiplex PCR, and TCRdb's table has in-frame clones only and misses some. The data show some 120,000 clones, 70% to 90% seen once. Sequencing was performed on peripheral blood, taken on day 0 of AZD1222 vaccination. These receptors all stem from an adult in good health. Both conserved end residues are part of each CDR3. Each record gives: clone size, V gene, D gene, J gene, CDR3 protein, CDR3 DNA. A D gene is named only where the DNA matches it firmly. Only part of the rows carry a size: once, few, many, or a class if the clone is expanded.

>once|TRBV23-1|NA|TRBJ2-7
CARLRREGRENEQYF
TGCGCCAGGCTACGTAGAGAGGGGCGGGAAAACGAGCAGTACTTC
>NA|TRBV20-1|TRBD1|TRBJ1-2
CSASHRGHSTF
TGCAGTGCTAGTCACAGGGGGCACAGCACCTTC
>NA|TRBV11-2|NA|TRBJ2-5
CASRGVKGETQYF
TGTGCCAGCAGGGGCGTAAAGGGAGAGACCCAGTACTTC
>NA|TRBV6-2/TRBV6-3|NA|TRBJ2-3
CASSYVAVTDTQYF
TGTGCCAGCAGTTACGTGGCAGTCACAGATACGCAGTATTTT
>NA|TRBV4-2|TRBD1|TRBJ1-1
CASSQGDRGHRNTEAFF
TGTGCCAGCAGCCAAGGTGACAGGGGGCATAGGAACACTGAAGCTTTCTTT
>once|TRBV9|NA|TRBJ2-5
CASSVSSQETQYF
TGTGCCAGCAGCGTTTCAAGTCAAGAGACCCAGTACTTC
>NA|TRBV7-8|NA|TRBJ1-3
CASSIQGTGNTIYF
TGTGCCAGCAGCATACAGGGAACTGGAAACACCATATATTTT
>NA|TRBV7-2|NA|TRBJ1-2
CASSLARDNYGYTF
TGTGCCAGCAGCTTAGCCCGGGATAACTATGGCTACACCTTC
>NA|TRBV19|TRBD1|TRBJ2-7
CASTPGTGATYEQYF
TGTGCCAGTACCCCCGGGACAGGGGCCACCTACGAGCAGTACTTC
>NA|TRBV7-9|NA|TRBJ1-1
CASSRGEGRTEAFF
TGTGCCAGCAGCCGAGGGGAGGGGAGGACTGAAGCTTTCTTT
>NA|TRBV10-1|NA|TRBJ2-2
CASRDSINTGELFF
TGCGCCAGCCGTGACAGCATAAACACCGGGGAGCTGTTTTTT
>NA|TRBV19|TRBD2|TRBJ2-1
CASSTLSGGYNEQFF
TGTGCCAGTAGTACTCTGAGCGGGGGATACAATGAGCAGTTCTTC
>NA|TRBV7-7|NA|TRBJ2-5
CASSLRLQGWETQYF
TGTGCCAGCAGCTTAAGGCTGCAGGGGTGGGAGACCCAGTACTTC
>NA|TRBV12-3/TRBV12-4|NA|TRBJ1-1
CASSPDWNTEAFF
TGTGCCAGCAGCCCCGATTGGAACACTGAAGCTTTCTTT
>NA|TRBV29-1|NA|TRBJ1-2
CSVGVGYTF
TGCAGCGTTGGTGTCGGCTACACCTTC
>NA|TRBV29-1|NA|TRBJ1-5
CSVGGGRTQNQPQHF
TGCAGCGTTGGGGGCGGCCGAACCCAAAATCAGCCCCAGCATTTT
>NA|TRBV6-5|TRBD2|TRBJ2-1
CASSYQAGGPREQFF
TGTGCCAGCAGTTACCAAGCGGGAGGCCCTAGGGAGCAGTTCTTC
>NA|TRBV4-1|NA|TRBJ1-2
CASSQDGREGRFFYGYTF
TGCGCCAGCAGCCAAGATGGGCGGGAGGGCAGGTTCTTCTATGGCTACACCTTC
>NA|TRBV6-5|NA|TRBJ2-1
CASSYEGGTTYNEQFF
TGTGCCAGCAGTTACGAGGGGGGAACAACCTACAATGAGCAGTTCTTC
>NA|TRBV6-1|NA|TRBJ2-3
CASSEMQTDTQYF
TGTGCCAGCAGTGAAATGCAAACAGATACGCAGTATTTT
>NA|TRBV2|NA|TRBJ1-5
CASTGFNQPQHF
TGTGCCAGCACGGGGTTCAATCAGCCCCAGCATTTT
>NA|TRBV6-4|TRBD1|TRBJ1-4
CASSVDLTGAKGEKLFF
TGTGCCAGCAGTGTCGACCTCACAGGGGCCAAGGGGGAAAAACTGTTTTTT
>once|TRBV7-2|NA|TRBJ1-2
CASSSGGGFYGYTF
TGTGCCAGCAGCTCCGGCGGCGGATTCTATGGCTACACCTTC
>NA|TRBV25-1|NA|TRBJ1-3
CASSGQGMSGNTIYF
TGTGCCAGCAGTGGCCAGGGAATGTCTGGAAACACCATATATTTT
>NA|TRBV11-3|NA|TRBJ1-1
CASTPGGVRGFHTEAFF
TGTGCCAGCACCCCGGGGGGGGTACGGGGTTTCCACACTGAAGCTTTCTTT
>NA|TRBV7-2|TRBD1|TRBJ1-6
CAGSTGTEYNSPLHF
TGTGCCGGCTCGACCGGGACAGAGTATAATTCACCCCTCCACTTT
>NA|TRBV5-1|NA|TRBJ2-3
CASSGDRSSTDTQYF
TGCGCCAGCAGCGGAGACAGGAGTAGCACAGATACGCAGTATTTT
>NA|TRBV6-5|TRBD1|TRBJ1-2
CASSSTSGQGSDGYTF
TGTGCCAGCAGTTCAACCTCCGGACAGGGGTCTGATGGCTACACCTTC
>NA|TRBV21-1|NA|TRBJ1-1
CASSATTGVFEAFF
TGTGCCAGCAGCGCCACGACAGGGGTCTTTGAAGCTTTCTTT
>NA|TRBV6-5|NA|TRBJ1-2
CASSPRRYYGYTF
TGTGCCAGCAGCCCCAGAAGATACTATGGCTACACCTTC
>NA|TRBV19|TRBD1|TRBJ1-6
CATGDRGHSPLHF
TGTGCCACTGGGGACAGGGGGCATTCACCCCTCCACTTT
>NA|TRBV7-3|NA|TRBJ2-7
CASSPGSSGSYEQYF
TGTGCCAGCAGCCCCGGCTCGTCAGGGTCCTACGAGCAGTACTTC
>NA|TRBV28|NA|TRBJ1-2
CASGSWGGRGGGYTF
TGTGCCAGCGGAAGTTGGGGCGGACGGGGAGGGGGCTACACCTTC
>NA|TRBV7-9|NA|TRBJ2-7
CASRPRSSYEQYF
TGTGCCAGCAGGCCTAGAAGCTCCTACGAGCAGTACTTC
>NA|TRBV5-6|NA|TRBJ1-1
CASSWGYPNTEAFF
TGTGCCAGCAGCTGGGGTTATCCGAACACTGAAGCTTTCTTT
>NA|TRBV27|NA|TRBJ2-3
CASSLVAPSDTQYF
TGTGCCAGCAGTTTAGTTGCTCCTTCAGATACGCAGTATTTT
>NA|TRBV29-1|TRBD1|TRBJ1-2
CSVDLTGESYGYTF
TGCAGCGTGGACCTGACAGGGGAGAGCTATGGCTACACCTTC
>NA|TRBV4-2|NA|TRBJ1-2
CASSSHDYGYTF
TGTGCCAGCAGCTCGCATGACTATGGCTACACCTTC
>NA|TRBV7-2|TRBD2|TRBJ2-7
CASSRYGGEYEQYF
TGTGCCAGCAGCCGGTACGGGGGGGAGTACGAGCAGTACTTC
>few|TRBV6-5|NA|TRBJ1-2
CASRDVYGRYGTF
TGTGCCAGCAGGGACGTTTATGGACGGTATGGTACCTTC
>NA|TRBV10-1|NA|TRBJ2-5
CASSDRGKETQYF
TGCGCCAGCAGTGACAGGGGCAAGGAGACCCAGTACTTC
>once|TRBV27|NA|TRBJ1-2
CASSYGFNYGYTF
TGTGCCAGCAGTTACGGATTTAACTATGGCTACACCTTC
>NA|TRBV19|NA|TRBJ1-4
CASSIPGAANEKLFF
TGTGCCAGTAGTATTCCGGGGGCAGCTAATGAAAAACTGTTTTTT
>NA|TRBV27|TRBD2|TRBJ2-7
CASSLSLGTSGSSYEQYF
TGTGCCAGCAGTTTATCACTCGGGACTAGCGGGAGCTCCTACGAGCAGTACTTC
>NA|TRBV27|NA|TRBJ1-5
CASRRQVNSNQPQHF
TGTGCCAGCCGGAGACAGGTGAATAGCAATCAGCCCCAGCATTTT
>NA|TRBV19|NA|TRBJ1-3
CASSTGFLDTIYF
TGTGCCAGTAGTACAGGGTTCTTGGACACCATATATTTT